A single sample is the source of the 16 T cell receptor beta chains below, sequenced in a study of shared clonotypes between healthy human individuals. Naive CD8 isolation took CD45RO-negative cells positively selected for CCR7 and excluded terminally differentiated effector memory CD45RA+ cells. The assay was immunoSEQ multiplex PCR, and TCRdb's table has in-frame clones only and misses some. Among about 2.1 million clones listed, 80% to 95% were seen once. Sequences were obtained from naive CD8+ T cells from PBMCs. All receptors come from a man between 18 and 29 years old in good health. Some clones in this sample may be carry-over from other donors' samples.

The genes are TRBV5-6 and TRBJ2-5; D perhaps matches TRBD2 (5 bases). The germline V gene has CDR1 SGHDT and CDR2 YYEEEE. The CDR3 is 13 amino acids. Trimming pared 2 bases from V and 5 bases from J, leaving 10 bases between. Here the CDR3 DNA reads TGTGCCAGCAGCTTCTCCCCGGGGGAGACCCAGTACTTC. This encodes CASSFSPGETQYF. Full variable domain (rest looked up from reference TRBV5-6 and TRBJ2-5): DAGVTQSPTHLIKTRGQQVTLRCSPKSGHDTVSWYQQALGQGPQFIFQYYEEEERQRGNFPDRFSGHQFPNYSSELNVNALLLGDSALYLCASSFSPGETQYFGPGTRLLVL.

This chain joins TRBV25-1 and TRBJ2-3; no clear D. V lost 4 bases and J 2 bases, leaving 4 bases between the germline ends. The CDR3 runs to 12 residues. Germline CDR1 is MGHDK and CDR2 is SYGVNS. CDR3 coding DNA: TGTGCCAGCAGTGTAGTCACAGATACGCAGTATTTT. As protein: CASSVVTDTQYF. The variable domain in full, with the rest retrieved from reference TRBV25-1 and TRBJ2-3, is EADIYQTPRYLVIGTGKKITLECSQTMGHDKMYWYQQDPGMELHLIHYSYGVNSTEKGDLSSESTVSRIRTEHFPLTLESARPSHTSQYLCASSVVTDTQYFGPGTRLTVL.

The rearrangement uses TRBV19 and TRBJ1-1; 9 bases are a match to TRBD1. Germline-derived CDR1 and CDR2 are LNHDA and SQIVND (reference sequence). CDR3 length equals 17 residues. J gave up 0 bases and V 7 bases, and 12 bases lay outside the gene matches. The CDR3 reads CASTSRDRGEMNTEAFF. The CDR3 DNA is TGTGCCAGTACCTCAAGAGACAGGGGGGAAATGAACACTGAAGCTTTCTTT.

This chain uses TRBV5-4 with TRBJ2-1; the D is unclear. CDR3 length equals 12 residues. Germline V gene sequence: CDR1 SGHNT, CDR2 YYREEE (reference sequence). Trimming removed 4 bases at V and 8 bases at J, with 10 bases between. In DNA form, the CDR3 reads TGTGCCAGCAGCCTGGTAGCAGATGAGCAGTTCTTC. It specifies CASSLVADEQFF.

The chain has TRBV27 and TRBJ1-2, with no clear D. This CDR3 contains 13 residues. CDR1 is MNHEY and CDR2 is SMNVEV in the germline V gene (reference sequence). The V end lost 5 bases, the J end lost 4 bases, and 11 bases lay between the germline ends. As DNA, the CDR3 is TGTGCCAGCAGTACATTTGGAGCCTATGGCTACACCTTC. This codes for CASSTFGAYGYTF.

The chain uses TRBV28 and TRBJ2-7; 9 nucleotides align to TRBD1. Unmatched junction bases numbered 16, after V lost 3 bases and J lost 4 bases. The CDR3 contains 18 residues. Germline CDR1 and CDR2: MDHEN and SYDVKM. CDR3 nucleotides: TGTGCCAGCAGTTTGCGGGCCCACTCCGGGACAGGGAGGTACGAGCAGTACTTC. This gives the protein CASSLRAHSGTGRYEQYF.

This chain links TRBV19 with TRBJ1-1; 7 bases line up with TRBD1. Germline V gene sequence: CDR1 LNHDA, CDR2 SQIVND (reference sequence). The ends lost 7 bases at V and 3 bases at J; junction bases unmatched: 14. The length of the CDR3 is 16 residues. The CDR3 DNA reads TGTGCCAGTACCTTAGGGGGAAACAGGGGCGACACTGAAGCTTTCTTT. Its translation is CASTLGGNRGDTEAFF.

This chain links TRBV5-1 with TRBJ2-1, with 9 bases identical to TRBD2. After removal of 3 bases from V and 2 bases from J, the junction contained 12 bases not matched to a gene. The germline V gene encodes CDR1 SGHRS and CDR2 YFSETQ. The CDR3 runs 18 residues. The CDR3 spells CASSSAEAGGIPYNEQFF. The CDR3 DNA reads TGCGCCAGCAGCTCTGCTGAAGCGGGAGGTATCCCCTACAATGAGCAGTTCTTC.

The chain recombines TRBV19 with TRBJ2-5; weak D call: TRBD2 (6 bases). Germline lookup yields CDR1 LNHDA and CDR2 SQIVND (reference sequence). V lost 5 bases to trimming and J lost 2 bases, with 12 bases between them. The CDR3 sequence is 14 residues long. DNA of the CDR3: TGTGCCAGTAGTCCCGGGACTTCACAAGAGACCCAGTACTTC. This codes for CASSPGTSQETQYF.

Turning to this clone: Other DNA sequences of this sample code for an identical CDR3. The V and J genes are TRBV27 and TRBJ2-2; the D gene is possibly TRBD1 (5 bases). The V end lost 2 bases, the J end lost 5 bases, and 6 bases lay between the germline ends. The CDR3 extends over 13 amino acids. Germline CDR1 MNHEY, CDR2 SMNVEV (reference sequence). CDR3 DNA sequence: TGTGCCAGCAGTTTAAGGGGTACCGGGGAGCTGTTTTTT. It specifies CASSLRGTGELFF.

The chain combines TRBV7-9 with TRBJ1-3, with D unresolved. The CDR3 is made up of 15 amino acids. V was cut by 1 base and J by 4 bases, with 11 bases left in between. Germline CDR1 and CDR2: SEHNR and FQNEAQ (reference sequence). The CDR3 reads CASSLDLRTGNTIYF. In DNA, the CDR3 is TGTGCCAGCAGCTTAGACCTGAGGACGGGAAACACCATATATTTT.

V usage is TRBV27 and J usage is TRBJ1-5, with a tentative D call TRBD1 (6 bases). Germline assignment: CDR1 MNHEY and CDR2 SMNVEV (reference sequence). The CDR3 loop spans 18 amino acids. With 5 bases removed from V and 12 bases from J, the gap between germline ends came to 32 bases. The CDR3 sequence is CASSPYSSGAVRGELQHF. Written as DNA, the CDR3 is TGTGCCAGCAGTCCCTATTCATCAGGGGCGGTTAGAGGGGAGCTCCAGCATTTT.

V and J are TRBV7-6 and TRBJ2-7; the D gene is possibly TRBD2 (5 bases). Trimming pared 3 bases from V and 12 bases from J, leaving 15 bases between. This CDR3 region has 12 residues. Germline V lookup: CDR1 SGHVS, CDR2 FNYEAQ. As DNA, the CDR3 is TGTGCCAGCAGCTTCCCGGCGGAGGAGAGGTACTTC. This translates into CASSFPAEERYF.

J is TRBJ2-1 and V is TRBV11-3; no clear D. CDR1 and CDR2 (germline): SGHNT, YENEEA. The CDR3 consists of 17 residues. Trimming left V 5 bases short and J 5 bases short, with 22 bases between. The DNA of the CDR3 is TGTGCCAGCAGCCTCAACTTCATGGCGGAGAGCAACAATGAGCAGTTCTTC. Protein product: CASSLNFMAESNNEQFF.

The rearrangement joins TRBV30 to TRBJ2-6, with 11 bases aligning to TRBD1. Looked up from germline, CDR1 is GTSNPN and CDR2 is SVGIG (reference sequence). The length of the CDR3 is 19 residues. V dropped 3 bases and J dropped 3; count of bases not matched to a gene: 13. CDR3 region: CAWRLYTGTGGNGANVLTF. The CDR3 bases are TGTGCCTGGAGGCTTTATACCGGGACAGGGGGAAATGGGGCCAACGTCCTGACTTTC.

V gene TRBV5-4 combines with J gene TRBJ2-6; D tentatively fits TRBD1 or TRBD2 (5 bases each). The V end lost 0 bases, the J end lost 7 bases, and 14 bases lay between the germline ends. The CDR3 has 16 amino acids. Germline V CDR1 and CDR2: SGHNT, YYREEE (reference sequence). CDR3: CASSLEPGTGANVLTF. CDR3 nucleotides: TGTGCCAGCAGCTTGGAACCCGGGACCGGAGCCAACGTCCTGACTTTC.